This T cell receptor (beta chain) appears in the sequencing data of a study of blood T cell repertoires in COVID-19 (dated by TCRdb to 2018 to 2020). In terms of the full investigation: The collaborator samples originated in the United States, Italy and Spain and spanned the acute and convalescent phases of COVID-19. The prospective study material was composed of cDNA or gDNA derived from T cells, B-cell-depleted T cells, or PBMCs. Subjects who had been exposed to COVID-19, were actively infected with it, or had recovered from it provided the deeply sampled blood TCRbeta repertoires that made up the dataset. The repertoires were made available in a free public database intended to serve as a resource for research on the immune response to SARS-CoV-2. Samples came from the ongoing ImmuneRACE study (first 160 participants) plus 1,254 subjects from 6 global collaborators. Sample metadata almost always included a de-identified subject ID, COVID-19 status, age in years and sex. Where available, HLA class I and class II types were taken from metadata supplied by the sample provider and were not determined by assay-based typing.

Of note for this clone: Its antigen target is currently unknown. No base qualities exist here, and no much larger clone lies one base off it.

The V and J ends are trimmed by 5 bases and 0 bases, leaving 6 bases between them. Counted from cysteine to phenylalanine, this CDR3 has 12 amino acids. Only the CDR3 DNA stays, 36 bases, in frame from base 1. The germline V gene sets CDR1 to SGHRS and CDR2 to YFSETQ. Overall results and qualifications from the work: Clinical and demographic metadata were provided uncurated, with the amount varying by source and participant.

The immunoSEQ Assay, a bias-controlled multiplex PCR, was used to amplify TCRbeta CDR3 regions from genomic DNA. Turning to the authors' computational methods: The number of nucleated cells in each sample was estimated from the amplification of reference gene primers within the assay. Sequence reads were collapsed and filtered to measure the absolute abundance of every unique TCRbeta CDR3 rearrangement. For each sample, productive Simpson clonality was calculated as the square root of Simpson's diversity index across productive rearrangements. The immuneACCESS repertoire file appears here via TCRdb, limited to in-frame rearrangements. These files lack a portion of the clones; in checked studies, under half of the deficit traces to unresolved V genes, and the cause of the others is not known. The V and J calls and the clone size are those of that table, but D and trimming were determined from the DNA. The sample table contains 95,000 to 110,000 clones; only one count was recorded for 84% of them. The biggest ten clones account for approximately 12% of the sample.

The collaborating institutions used their own protocols to collect whole blood in K2EDTA tubes. For TCRbeta analysis, collaborators shipped samples as frozen whole blood, isolated PBMCs, or DNA extracted from either of those sample types. Sequencing input: peripheral blood. This sequence originates from a human donor in a cohort sampled during active COVID-19. The rearrangement joined TRBV5-1 to TRBJ2-7; TRBD2 might be the D gene, on 5 matching bases. The base sequence is TGCGCCAGCAGGGAGGACTCCTACGAGCAGTACTTC. Translated, this is CASREDSYEQYF.